Sequencing of this T cell receptor beta chain was carried out in a study of T cells in Graves' hyperthyroidism and ophthalmopathy. The blood sample dates from first hyperthyroidism diagnosis, preceding any ophthalmopathy symptoms. Under 12 ml fresh peripheral blood yielded the PBMCs. Amplification yielded TCR beta CDR3 regions, with RNA transcripts as the source. The HTBI primer set was used in a first-round RT-PCR of the TCR CDR3. TCRdb ran MiXCR on the multiplex PCR reads and lists one entry per CDR3 protein. Of around 340,000 distinct CDR3 sequences listed, roughly 15% are singletons. On this clonotype itself: Its antigen is currently unknown.

Study observations and caveats: Among thyroid clonotypes expanded above 0.001, most also appeared in blood.

Germline CDR1 is WSHSY and CDR2 is SAAADI. The CDR3 runs to 13 residues. V lost 6 bases, J lost 5 bases, and 7 bases stayed unmatched. The receptor comes from a woman in her twenties or thirties with Graves' hyperthyroidism that later progressed to Graves' ophthalmopathy. V usage is TRBV10-2 and J usage is TRBJ2-7; the match to TRBD1 covers 7 bases. The specimen sequenced was blood. CDR3 coding DNA: TGCGCCAGCAGCGCCGGGACAGTCAACGAGCAGTACTTC. This codes for CASSAGTVNEQYF.